This entry lists 6 T cell receptor beta chains sequenced from one sample in a study of tissue T cells after allogeneic stem cell transplantation. Sequencing used immunoSEQ multiplex PCR; TCRdb keeps in-frame clones, though not all of them. Among some 22,000 clones, roughly three quarters were seen once, and the ten largest hold 0.41%. Material: blood. The receptors were sampled from a female BALB/c mouse in good health. Mouse MHC haplotype: H2-d.

A word on this clone: Mouse germline and gene names are used. With the read ending 1 residue before the CDR3 end, the germline J gene is used to fill in that end. The chain joins TRBV31 to TRBJ2-1; 12 bases match TRBD2. After removal of 1 base from V and 3 bases from J, the junction contained 7 bases not matched to a gene. Germline CDR1 is GKSSPN and CDR2 is SITVG. The CDR3 is made up of 17 amino acids. The CDR3 sequence is CAWSPRLGGRAYAEQFF. CDR3 bases read: TGTGCCTGGAGTCCTCGACTGGGGGGGCGGGCCTATGCTGAGCAGTTC.

A note on this clone: Each gene name is a mouse one. The sequenced CDR3 bases are TGTGCCAGCAGCCAAGATTGGGGTTACTATGCTGAGCAGTTC. As protein: CASSQDWGYYAEQF. The full CDR3 is CASSQDWGYYAEQFF. The gene calls are TRBV2 and TRBJ2-1; D might be TRBD2 (5 bases). The sequence runs out 1 residue before the end of the CDR3; the remainder is reconstructed from the germline J gene. Per germline, CDR1 LGHNA and CDR2 YSYQKL. The CDR3 has 15 residues. Trimming removed 0 bases at V and 2 bases at J, with 8 bases between.

Remarks on this clone: These gene names are mouse names. The read halts 1 residue ahead of the CDR3 end, with the missing end drawn from the germline J gene. V and J are TRBV13-3 and TRBJ2-2; perhaps D is TRBD1 or TRBD2 (7 bases each). V was cut by 0 bases and J by 2 bases, with 11 bases left in between. Per germline, CDR1 NNHDY and CDR2 SYVADS. The CDR3 totals 16 residues. CDR3 sequence reads: CASSDAGGPNTGQLYF. CDR3 bases read: TGTGCCAGCAGTGATGCAGGGGGGCCGAACACCGGGCAGCTCTAC.

On this clone: The germline and genes are mouse ones. The read stops 1 residue short of the end of the CDR3; the missing end is completed from the germline J gene. This sequence joins TRBV2 and TRBJ2-7; perhaps TRBD2 as D (5 bases). V lost 3 bases, J lost 7 bases, and 7 bases lay in between. The CDR3 is 11 residues long. Germline CDR1 LGHNA, CDR2 YSYQKL. The sequenced CDR3 bases are TGTGCCAGCAGCCAGGTGGGGGAACAGTAC. It specifies CASSQVGEQY. The entire CDR3 reads CASSQVGEQYF.

A note on this clone: All gene names here are mouse names. The read comes to an end 1 residue before the CDR3 does, leaving the germline J gene to fill in the end. This rearrangement joins TRBV17 to TRBJ2-7, with D perhaps assigned TRBD1 or TRBD2 (5 bases each). Trimming took 2 bases from V and 2 from J, leaving 7 bases between them. CDR3 length: 13 residues. The germline V gene encodes CDR1 MNHDT and CDR2 YYDKIL. This CDR3 reads CASSRQGPYEQYF. The DNA read from the CDR3 is TGTGCTAGCAGTAGACAGGGACCCTATGAACAGTAC.

On this clone itself: Mouse names are used for the genes. The CDR3 goes on 1 residue after the read ends, and that part is filled in from the germline J gene. The genes are TRBV31 and TRBJ1-5; no definite D call. The CDR3 extends over 15 amino acids. The germline V gene has CDR1 GKSSPN and CDR2 SITVG. Trimming took off 3 bases at V and 0 bases at J, with 12 bases between the two ends. CDR3 protein: CAWSPAAHNNQAPLF. The sequenced part of the CDR3 DNA is TGTGCCTGGAGCCCGGCGGCACATAACAACCAGGCTCCGCTT. The whole variable domain, remainder taken from reference TRBV31 and TRBJ1-5, is AQTIHQWPVAEIKAVGSPLSLGCTIKGKSSPNLYWYWQATGGTLQQLFYSITVGQVESVVQLNLSASRPKDDQFILSTEKLLLSHSGFYLCAWSPAAHNNQAPLFGEGTRLSVL.